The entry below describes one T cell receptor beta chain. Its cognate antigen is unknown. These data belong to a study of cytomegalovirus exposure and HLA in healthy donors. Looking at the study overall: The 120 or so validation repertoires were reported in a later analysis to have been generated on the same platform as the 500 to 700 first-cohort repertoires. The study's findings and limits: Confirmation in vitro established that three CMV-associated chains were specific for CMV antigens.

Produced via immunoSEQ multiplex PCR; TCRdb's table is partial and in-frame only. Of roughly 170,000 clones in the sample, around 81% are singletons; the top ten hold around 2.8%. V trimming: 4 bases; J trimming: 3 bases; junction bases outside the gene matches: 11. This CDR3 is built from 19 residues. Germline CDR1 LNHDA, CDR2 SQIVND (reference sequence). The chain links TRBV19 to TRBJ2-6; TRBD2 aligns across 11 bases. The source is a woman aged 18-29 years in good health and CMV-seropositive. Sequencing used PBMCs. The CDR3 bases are TGTGCCAGTAGTAACCGCCTCATAGCGGGGGGGCGTGGGGCCAACGTCCTGACTTTC. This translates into CASSNRLIAGGRGANVLTF.